This T cell receptor (beta chain) derives from a study of shared clonotypes between healthy human individuals. This clone appeared a few times. No antigen is known for it. Findings and limits, study-wide: Among non-shared clonotypes, generation probabilities were lower than among those shared by all four donors.

Researchers ran the assay at a deep level. Genomic DNA from each subset was divided evenly over several immunoSEQ plates. Clones were sequenced by immunoSEQ multiplex PCR, and TCRdb holds only the in-frame ones, with some missing. The data contain 2.5 million or so clones, just over 90% of them singletons. CDR3 length: 12 residues. The germline V gene encodes CDR1 SGHNT and CDR2 YENEEA. Trimming took off 5 bases at V and 2 bases at J, with 6 bases between the two ends. The V and J genes are TRBV11-3 and TRBJ1-1; D not certain. This TCR was sampled from a man aged 18 to 30 in good health. Sequencing used naive CD4+ T cells sorted from blood. The subset denotes: CD45RA+ positively selected. The CDR3 sequence is CASSAENTEAFF. The CDR3 coding sequence is TGTGCCAGCAGCGCAGAAAACACTGAAGCTTTCTTT.